This entry concerns a single T cell receptor (beta chain). The clone's antigen remains unknown. No base-level quality is on record; no much larger clone is a single base apart. The V end loses 0 bases and the J end loses 8 bases, and a stretch of 7 bases separates them. The germline V gene gives CDR1 as SGDLS and CDR2 as YYNGEE. The CDR3 sequence holds 12 residues, the cysteine and phenylalanine included. Just CDR3 DNA is preserved here, 36 bases in frame from base 1. This sample was included in a study of OX40 agonist ivuxolimab in advanced cancers. In terms of the full investigation: The costimulatory receptor OX40 (CD134) was targeted by ivuxolimab, a fully human IgG2 agonistic monoclonal antibody. In the dose-escalation cohort, 82.7% of patients were male, and the mean age was approximately 60 years, with a range of roughly 23 to 85. Partial responses occurred in three dose-escalation patients: two with cutaneous melanoma and one with hepatocellular carcinoma. Intravenous ivuxolimab was administered to patients every 2 weeks at six dose levels: 0.01, 0.1, 0.3, 1.5, 3 and 10 mg/kg. Patients were allowed to have had prior anti-PD-1, anti-PD-L1 or anti-CTLA-4 therapy, and around 40% of the dose-escalation patients had previously received checkpoint inhibitors. Peripheral TCRbeta sequencing aimed to test whether ivuxolimab altered TCR sequence diversity and caused clonal T-cell expansion. The paper reports the monotherapy dose-escalation portion (N of about 51 patients) of the phase I ivuxolimab trial. Of the approximately 54 dose-escalation patients, hepatocellular carcinoma was present in around 20, melanoma in some 15, renal cell carcinoma in 9 and head and neck cancer in 9. General conclusions and limits of the study: Low levels of normalized T-cell clonal expansion were also shown by some nonresponding patients. Which antigens the clonally expanded peripheral T cells were specific for was not determined. At doses from 0.1 to 3.0 mg/kg, clonal expansion was seen in both CD4+ and CD8+ blood T cells between baseline and week 6. In the 0.1-3.0 mg/kg groups, partial responders were among the patients with the lowest normalized peripheral clonal expansion, particularly in CD8+ T cells. After ivuxolimab, more expanded clones were found on average in CD8+ T cells than in CD4+ T cells.

Patients with a history of autoimmune disease or receiving systemic immunosuppression were excluded from the trial. Peripheral blood for TCR sequencing was drawn from every dose cohort at baseline, at cycle 4 day 1 and at cycle 7 day 1. Samples came from an open-label, multicenter, first-in-human phase I dose-escalation trial of ivuxolimab. Adults with locally advanced or metastatic melanoma, renal cell, hepatocellular, or head and neck squamous cell carcinoma were enrolled in the trial. Before TCR sequencing, CD4+ and CD8+ T cells were separately sorted from peripheral blood. Genomic DNA was extracted from sorted cells for sequencing of the TCRbeta CDR3 region. The immunoSEQ Assay was used for sequencing of TCRbeta CDR3 regions. The table comes from immuneACCESS by way of TCRdb, which keeps in-frame sequences with V and J called. Part of the clones is missing from these tables; in studies checked, under half for an unresolved V gene and the rest for unknown reasons. The sample records tens of thousands of clones, roughly 80% of which are singletons. Together, the top ten hold more than 1.5% of the sample.

The sample here was CD4+ or CD8+ T cells sorted from blood, taken in a trial of the OX40 agonist ivuxolimab. Here the chain combines TRBV9 and TRBJ2-3, with the D segment possibly TRBD1 or TRBD2, each aligning over 6 bases. The receptor was isolated from an adult with an advanced solid tumor such as melanoma, head and neck, liver or kidney cancer. The CDR3 here reads CASSVGGATQYF. The DNA reads TGTGCCAGCAGCGTAGGGGGGGCTACGCAGTATTTT.